The present TCR beta chain was sequenced within a study of blood T cell repertoires in COVID-19. In germline, CDR1 is SGHRS, CDR2 YFSETQ. The V and J ends lost 4 bases and 4 bases, in that order; junction bases with no gene match: 10. The CDR3 length is 16 residues. TCRdb's copy holds only in-frame clones and misses some; the assay was immunoSEQ multiplex PCR. The sample yields about 240,000 clones, 70% to 90% seen once. This chain links TRBV5-1 with TRBJ2-5; TRBD2 aligns across 10 bases. Sample: peripheral blood. The TCR comes from a woman aged 25 to 45 with acute or convalescent COVID-19. Here the CDR3 DNA reads TGCGCCAGCAGCCCGCTAGCGGGAGCTAGTAGAGAGACCCAGTACTTC. This encodes CASSPLAGASRETQYF.